This T cell receptor beta chain originates from a study of technical replicates of blood from a handful of donors. V lost 3 bases, J lost 3 bases, and 4 bases lay in between. Germline V lookup: CDR1 MNHNY, CDR2 SVGAGI (reference sequence). The CDR3 is made up of 12 amino acids. Profiled with immunoSEQ multiplex PCR; TCRdb holds only in-frame clones, not every one. The sample has around 85,000 clones; about 93% are singletons. V gene TRBV6-6 combines with J gene TRBJ2-3, with D unresolved. Source material: T cells isolated from PBMCs. The clonotype was recovered from a human donor in good health. The CDR3 coding sequence is TGTGCCAGCAGTTATCGGACAGATACGCAGTATTTT. Translation gives CASSYRTDTQYF.